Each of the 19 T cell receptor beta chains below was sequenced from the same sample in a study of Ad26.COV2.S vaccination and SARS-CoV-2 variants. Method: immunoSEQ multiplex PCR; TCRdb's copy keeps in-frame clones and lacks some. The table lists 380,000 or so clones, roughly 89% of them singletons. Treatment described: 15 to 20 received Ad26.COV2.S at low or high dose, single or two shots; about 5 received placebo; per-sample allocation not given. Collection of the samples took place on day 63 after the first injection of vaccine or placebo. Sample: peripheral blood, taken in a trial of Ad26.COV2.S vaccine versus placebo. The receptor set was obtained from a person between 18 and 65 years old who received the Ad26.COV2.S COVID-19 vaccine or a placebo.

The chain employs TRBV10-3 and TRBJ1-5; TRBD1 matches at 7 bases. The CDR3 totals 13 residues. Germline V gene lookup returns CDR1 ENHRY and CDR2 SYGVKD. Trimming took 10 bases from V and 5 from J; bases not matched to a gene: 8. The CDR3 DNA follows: TGTGCCACCGGGGACAGCCGAGATCAGCCCCAGCATTTT. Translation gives CATGDSRDQPQHF.

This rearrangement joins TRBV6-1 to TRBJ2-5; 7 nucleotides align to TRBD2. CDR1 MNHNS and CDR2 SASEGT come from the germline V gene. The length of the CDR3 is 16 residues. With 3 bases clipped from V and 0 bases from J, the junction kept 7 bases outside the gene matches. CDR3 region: CASSEGTTLYQETQYF. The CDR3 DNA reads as TGTGCCAGCAGTGAGGGGACTACCCTGTACCAAGAGACCCAGTACTTC.

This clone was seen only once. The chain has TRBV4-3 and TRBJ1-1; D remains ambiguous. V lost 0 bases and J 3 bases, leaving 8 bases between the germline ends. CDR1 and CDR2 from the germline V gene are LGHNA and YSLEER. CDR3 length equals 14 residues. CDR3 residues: CASSQDRWDTEAFF. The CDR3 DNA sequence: TGCGCCAGCAGCCAAGATCGGTGGGACACTGAAGCTTTCTTT.

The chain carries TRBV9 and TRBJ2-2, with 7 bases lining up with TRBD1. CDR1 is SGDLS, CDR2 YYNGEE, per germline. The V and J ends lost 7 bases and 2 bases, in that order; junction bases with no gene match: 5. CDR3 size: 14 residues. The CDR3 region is CASGRQGNTGELFF. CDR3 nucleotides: TGTGCCAGCGGGCGACAGGGAAACACCGGGGAGCTGTTTTTT.

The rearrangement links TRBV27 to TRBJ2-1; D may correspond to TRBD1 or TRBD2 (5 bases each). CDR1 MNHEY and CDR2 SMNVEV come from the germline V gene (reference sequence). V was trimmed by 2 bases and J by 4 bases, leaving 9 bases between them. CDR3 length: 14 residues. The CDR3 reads CASSLPGRYNEQFF. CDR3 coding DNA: TGTGCCAGCAGTTTACCGGGACGGTACAATGAGCAGTTCTTC.

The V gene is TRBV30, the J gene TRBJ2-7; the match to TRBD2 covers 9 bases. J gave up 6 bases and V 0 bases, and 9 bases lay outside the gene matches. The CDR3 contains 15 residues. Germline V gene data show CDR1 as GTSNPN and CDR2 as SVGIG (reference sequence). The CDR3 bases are TGTGCCTGGAGTGTAAGGGCGGGAGGGCCGAGCGAGCAGTACTTC. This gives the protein CAWSVRAGGPSEQYF. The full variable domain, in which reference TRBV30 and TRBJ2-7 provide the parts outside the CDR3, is SQTIHQWPATLVQPVGSPLSLECTVEGTSNPNLYWYRQAAGRGLQLLFYSVGIGQISSEVPQNLSASRPQDRQFILSSKKLLLSDSGFYLCAWSVRAGGPSEQYFGPGTRLTVT.

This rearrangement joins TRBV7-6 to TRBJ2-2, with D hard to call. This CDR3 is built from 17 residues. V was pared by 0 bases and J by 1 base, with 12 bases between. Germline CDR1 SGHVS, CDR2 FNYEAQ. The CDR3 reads CASSLASPPLNTGELFF. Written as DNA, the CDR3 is TGTGCCAGCAGCTTAGCGAGCCCCCCTTTGAACACCGGGGAGCTGTTTTTT. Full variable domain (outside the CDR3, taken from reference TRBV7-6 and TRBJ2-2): GAGVSQSPRYKVTKRGQDVALRCDPISGHVSLYWYRQALGQGPEFLTYFNYEAQQDKSGLPNDRFSAERPEGSISTLTIQRTEQRDSAMYRCASSLASPPLNTGELFFGEGSRLTVL.

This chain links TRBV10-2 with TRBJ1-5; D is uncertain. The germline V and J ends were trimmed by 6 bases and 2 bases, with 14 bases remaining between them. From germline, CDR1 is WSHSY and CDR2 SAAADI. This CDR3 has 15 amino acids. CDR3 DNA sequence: TGCGCCAGCAGCGCGGTCCCTCCAGGCAATCAGCCCCAGCATTTT. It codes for CASSAVPPGNQPQHF.

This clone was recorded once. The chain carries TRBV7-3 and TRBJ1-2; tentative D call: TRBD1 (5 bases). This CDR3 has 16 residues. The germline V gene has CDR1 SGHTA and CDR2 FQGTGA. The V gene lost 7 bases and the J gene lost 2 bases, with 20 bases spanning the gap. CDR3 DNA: TGTGCCAGCATCAGCACCCCTGGAGGGACCAACTATGGCTACACCTTC. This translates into CASISTPGGTNYGYTF.

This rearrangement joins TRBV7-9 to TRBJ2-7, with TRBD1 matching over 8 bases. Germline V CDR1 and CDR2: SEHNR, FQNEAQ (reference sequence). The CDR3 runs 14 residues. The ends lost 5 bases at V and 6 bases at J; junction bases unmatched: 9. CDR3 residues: CASSVDRGLREQYF. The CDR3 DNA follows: TGTGCCAGCAGCGTAGACAGGGGTTTACGCGAGCAGTACTTC.

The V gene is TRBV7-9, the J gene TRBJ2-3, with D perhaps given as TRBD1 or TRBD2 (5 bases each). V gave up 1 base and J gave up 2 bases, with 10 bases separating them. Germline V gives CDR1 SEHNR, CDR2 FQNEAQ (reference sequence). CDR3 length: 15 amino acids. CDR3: CASSLVGGDTDTQYF. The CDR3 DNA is TGTGCCAGCAGCTTAGTTGGGGGAGACACAGATACGCAGTATTTT.

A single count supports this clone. The CDR3 DNA is TGCAGCGTTGAAGACTACGAGCAGTACTTC. It specifies CSVEDYEQYF. The genes are TRBV29-1 and TRBJ2-7; D not resolved. V lost 0 bases and J 3 bases, leaving 0 bases between the germline ends. Germline loops: CDR1 SQVTM, CDR2 ANQGSEA. The CDR3 runs 10 residues.

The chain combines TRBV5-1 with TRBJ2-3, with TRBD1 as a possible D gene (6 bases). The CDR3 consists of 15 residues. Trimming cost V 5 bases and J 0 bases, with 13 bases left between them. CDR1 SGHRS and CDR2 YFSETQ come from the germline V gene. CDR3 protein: CASSQGQTSTDTQYF. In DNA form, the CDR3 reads TGCGCCAGCAGTCAGGGGCAAACGAGCACAGATACGCAGTATTTT.

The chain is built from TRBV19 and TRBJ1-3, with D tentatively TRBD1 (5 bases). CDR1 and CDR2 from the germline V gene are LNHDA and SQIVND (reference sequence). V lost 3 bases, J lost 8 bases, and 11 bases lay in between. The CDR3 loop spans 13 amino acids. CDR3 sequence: CASSMGQLDTIYF. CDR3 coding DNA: TGTGCCAGTAGTATGGGGCAATTGGACACCATATATTTT.

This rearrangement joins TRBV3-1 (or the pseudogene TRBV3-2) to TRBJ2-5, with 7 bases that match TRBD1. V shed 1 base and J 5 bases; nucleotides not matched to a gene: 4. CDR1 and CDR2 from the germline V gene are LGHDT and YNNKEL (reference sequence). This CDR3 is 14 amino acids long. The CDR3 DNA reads TGTGCCAGCAGCCAAGCGACAGGGACCGAGACCCAGTACTTC. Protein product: CASSQATGTETQYF.

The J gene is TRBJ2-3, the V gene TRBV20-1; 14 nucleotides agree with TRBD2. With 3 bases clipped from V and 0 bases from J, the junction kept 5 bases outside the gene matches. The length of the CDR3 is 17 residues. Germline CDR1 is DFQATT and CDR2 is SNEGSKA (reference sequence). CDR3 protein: CSASRTSGGRSTDTQYF. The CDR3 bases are TGCAGTGCTAGTCGGACTAGCGGGGGGCGAAGCACAGATACGCAGTATTTT.

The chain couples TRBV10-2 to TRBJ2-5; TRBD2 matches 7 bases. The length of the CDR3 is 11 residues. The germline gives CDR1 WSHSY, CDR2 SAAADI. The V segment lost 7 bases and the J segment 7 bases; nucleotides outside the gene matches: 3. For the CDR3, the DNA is TGCGCCAGCACTAGCGGAGGGACCCAGTACTTC. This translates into CASTSGGTQYF.

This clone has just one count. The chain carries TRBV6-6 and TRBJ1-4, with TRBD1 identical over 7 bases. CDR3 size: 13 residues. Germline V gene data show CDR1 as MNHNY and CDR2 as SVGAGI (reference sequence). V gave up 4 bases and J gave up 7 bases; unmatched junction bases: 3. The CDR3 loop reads CASSWDRSEKLFF. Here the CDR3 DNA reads TGTGCCAGCAGTTGGGACAGATCTGAAAAACTGTTTTTT.

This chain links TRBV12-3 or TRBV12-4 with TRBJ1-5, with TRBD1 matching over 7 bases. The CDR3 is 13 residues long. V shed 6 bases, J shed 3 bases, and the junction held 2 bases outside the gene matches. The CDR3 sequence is CASSDRDNQPQHF. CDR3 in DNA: TGTGCCAGCAGCGACAGGGACAATCAGCCCCAGCATTTT.